The next 9 T cell receptor beta chains were all read from a single sample in a study of blood T cell repertoires in COVID-19. The assay was immunoSEQ multiplex PCR, and TCRdb's table has in-frame clones only and misses some. Of roughly 100,000 clones detected, 80% to 90% appear once; the ten largest clones hold approximately 3.5%. Sequenced: peripheral blood. The receptors were sampled from a woman aged 60-75 years with acute or convalescent COVID-19.

CDR3 nucleotide sequence: TGTGCCAGCAGTGAGAACAGGATAATCACTGAAGCTTTCTTT. Amino acids: CASSENRIITEAFF. The chain is built from TRBV2 and TRBJ1-1; D perhaps matches TRBD1 (5 bases). V gave up 3 bases and J gave up 4 bases, with 12 bases separating them. Germline assignment: CDR1 SNHLY and CDR2 FYNNEI. The CDR3 sequence is 14 residues long. Filled out from reference TRBV2 and TRBJ1-1, the complete variable domain reads EPEVTQTPSHQVTQMGQEVILRCVPISNHLYFYWYRQILGQKVEFLVSFYNNEISEKSEIFDDQFSVERPDGSNFTLKIRSTKLEDSAMYFCASSENRIITEAFFGQGTRLTVV.

J is TRBJ1-4 and V is TRBV5-1; D unclear. This CDR3 is 15 amino acids long. The germline CDR1 and CDR2 sequences are SGHRS and YFSETQ. Trimming cost V 4 bases and J 6 bases, with 16 bases left between them. The CDR3 protein is CASSTMGASDEKLFF. The CDR3 region has the DNA TGCGCCAGCAGCACTATGGGAGCATCGGATGAAAAACTGTTTTTT.

J is TRBJ1-6 and V is TRBV9; TRBD1 is a possible D gene (5 bases). The CDR3 is 16 amino acids. CDR1 SGDLS and CDR2 YYNGEE come from the germline V gene. V gave up 0 bases and J gave up 7 bases, with 14 bases separating them. CDR3 DNA sequence: TGTGCCAGCAGCGTAGGGGCGTCGGGGGTAAATTCACCCCTCCACTTT. It translates to CASSVGASGVNSPLHF.

The chain employs TRBV6-1 and TRBJ2-2; no firm D call. Trimming removed 3 bases from V and 6 bases from J, with 5 bases in between. Looked up from germline, CDR1 is MNHNS and CDR2 is SASEGT. The CDR3 is 12 amino acids. The CDR3 sequence: CASSDSAGELFF. The DNA of the CDR3 is TGTGCCAGCAGTGATTCGGCCGGGGAGCTGTTTTTT.

The chain has TRBV4-1 and TRBJ1-1; unclear D gene. Germline CDR1 is MGHRA and CDR2 is YSYEKL. The length of the CDR3 is 14 residues. V dropped 3 bases and J dropped 2 bases, with 10 bases sitting between them. CDR3 sequence: CASSQGVINTEAFF. Written as DNA, the CDR3 is TGCGCCAGCAGCCAGGGAGTTATTAACACTGAAGCTTTCTTT.

The CDR3 nucleotides are TGCGCCAGCAGTGGGAACAGGAACCAAAATGAAAAACTGTTTTTT. Translating gives CASSGNRNQNEKLFF. The chain combines TRBV5-1 with TRBJ1-4; D might be TRBD1 (5 bases). The CDR3 contains 15 residues. CDR1 SGHRS and CDR2 YFSETQ come from the germline V gene. With 5 bases removed from V and 5 bases from J, the gap between germline ends came to 16 bases. Variable domain in full (rest from reference TRBV5-1 and TRBJ1-4): KAGVTQTPRYLIKTRGQQVTLSCSPISGHRSVSWYQQTPGQGLQFLFEYFSETQRNKGNFPGRFSGRQFSNSRSEMNVSTLELGDSALYLCASSGNRNQNEKLFFGSGTQLSVL.

The chain employs TRBV15 and TRBJ2-1, with D possibly TRBD2 on 5 matching bases. CDR1 and CDR2 (germline): LNHNV, YYDKDF (reference sequence). This CDR3 contains 16 residues. Trimming took 0 bases from V and 2 from J, leaving 11 bases between them. CDR3 sequence (DNA): TGTGCCACCAGCAGAGAATGGACTTCTCCCTACAATGAGCAGTTCTTC. Its translation: CATSREWTSPYNEQFF.

The gene calls are TRBV2 and TRBJ2-5; D might be TRBD1 (6 bases). Germline V CDR1 and CDR2: SNHLY, FYNNEI. V dropped 6 bases and J dropped 5 bases, with 16 bases sitting between them. The CDR3 loop spans 14 amino acids. The CDR3 nucleotides are TGTGCCAGCAGAGTCGACAGGCTCATTGAGACCCAGTACTTC. Translating it yields CASRVDRLIETQYF. Using reference TRBV2 and TRBJ2-5 for the parts outside the CDR3, the full variable domain is EPEVTQTPSHQVTQMGQEVILRCVPISNHLYFYWYRQILGQKVEFLVSFYNNEISEKSEIFDDQFSVERPDGSNFTLKIRSTKLEDSAMYFCASRVDRLIETQYFGPGTRLLVL.

The V gene is TRBV24-1, the J gene TRBJ1-5; D ambiguous. V was trimmed by 10 bases and J by 2 bases, leaving 8 bases between them. Germline assignment: CDR1 KGHDR and CDR2 SFDVKD. The CDR3 spans 12 residues. CDR3 in amino acids: CATQRGNQPQHF. CDR3 in DNA: TGTGCCACTCAGCGGGGCAATCAGCCCCAGCATTTT.